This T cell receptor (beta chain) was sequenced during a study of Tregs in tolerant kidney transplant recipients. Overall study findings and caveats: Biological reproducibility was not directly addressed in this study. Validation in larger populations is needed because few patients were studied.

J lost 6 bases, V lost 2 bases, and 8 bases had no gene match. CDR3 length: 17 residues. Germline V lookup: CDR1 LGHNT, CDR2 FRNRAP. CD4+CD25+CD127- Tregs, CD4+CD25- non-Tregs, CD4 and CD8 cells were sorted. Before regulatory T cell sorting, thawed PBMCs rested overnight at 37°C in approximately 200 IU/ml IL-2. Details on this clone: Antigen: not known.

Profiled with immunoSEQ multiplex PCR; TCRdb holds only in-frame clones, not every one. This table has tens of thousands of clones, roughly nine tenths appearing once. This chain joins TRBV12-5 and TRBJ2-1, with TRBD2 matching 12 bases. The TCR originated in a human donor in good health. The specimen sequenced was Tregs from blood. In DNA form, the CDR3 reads TGTGCTAGTGGTTTGTACTTGACTAGCGGGAGAGGCAATGAGCAGTTCTTC. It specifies CASGLYLTSGRGNEQFF.